This TCR beta chain was observed in a study of post-analysis software for immune sequencing data. Study background: The disease courses covered relapsing-remitting, secondary progressive and progressive-relapsing multiple sclerosis. Study conclusions and caveats: In patients, TRBV5-6, TRBV5-1 and TRBV20-1 belonged to roughly five TRBV segments found more frequently than in controls. Significantly lower normalized Chao1 diversity was found in patients with multiple sclerosis relative to controls. Samples sharing a preparation batch grouped tightly together when assessed by F measure.

Included in the TCR beta cDNA libraries were unique molecular identifiers. cDNA molecules numbering roughly 0.5 million came from approximately 1 to 10 million T cells. Using its own MiXCR run on the PCR reads, TCRdb lists one record per CDR3 protein. The sample has roughly 400,000 distinct CDR3 sequences, roughly 40% seen once. Trimming removed 3 bases from V and 6 bases from J, with 15 bases in between. Germline CDR1 DFQATT, CDR2 SNEGSKA (reference sequence). The CDR3 runs to 13 residues. This clonotype was detected only a few times. What it recognizes is unknown. The clonotype was recovered from a girl aged 2-10 years with multiple sclerosis. The chain links TRBV20-1 to TRBJ2-7; D remains ambiguous. What was sequenced was blood. In DNA, the CDR3 is TGCAGTGCTAGTTATCGGGTGACGGGCGAGCAGTACTTC. This encodes CSASYRVTGEQYF.